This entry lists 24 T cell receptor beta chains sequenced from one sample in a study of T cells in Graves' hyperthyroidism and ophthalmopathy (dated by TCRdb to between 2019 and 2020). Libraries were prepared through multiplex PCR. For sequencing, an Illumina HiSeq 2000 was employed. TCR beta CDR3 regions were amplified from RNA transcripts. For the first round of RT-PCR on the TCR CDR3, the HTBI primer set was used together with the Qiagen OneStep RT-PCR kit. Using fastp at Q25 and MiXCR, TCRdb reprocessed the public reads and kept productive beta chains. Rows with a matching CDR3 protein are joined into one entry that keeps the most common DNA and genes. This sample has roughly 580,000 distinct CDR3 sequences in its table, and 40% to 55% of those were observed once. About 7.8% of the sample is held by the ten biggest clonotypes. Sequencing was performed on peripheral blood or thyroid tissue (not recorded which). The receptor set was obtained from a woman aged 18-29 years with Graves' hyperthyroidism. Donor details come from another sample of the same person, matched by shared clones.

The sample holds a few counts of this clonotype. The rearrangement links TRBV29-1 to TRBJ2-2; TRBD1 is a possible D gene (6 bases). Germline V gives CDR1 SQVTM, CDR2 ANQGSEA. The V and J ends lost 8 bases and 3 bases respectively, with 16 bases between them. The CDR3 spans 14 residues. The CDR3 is CSTRQEPHTGELFF. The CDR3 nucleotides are TGCAGCACCCGACAGGAGCCCCACACCGGGGAGCTGTTTTTT.

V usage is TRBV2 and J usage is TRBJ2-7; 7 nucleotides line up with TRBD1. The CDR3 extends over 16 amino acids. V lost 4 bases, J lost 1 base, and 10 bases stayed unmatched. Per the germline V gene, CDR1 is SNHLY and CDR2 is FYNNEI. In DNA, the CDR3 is TGTGCCAGCAGTGGCACCTACAGGGGCAGGTCCTACGAGCAGTACTTC. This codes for CASSGTYRGRSYEQYF.

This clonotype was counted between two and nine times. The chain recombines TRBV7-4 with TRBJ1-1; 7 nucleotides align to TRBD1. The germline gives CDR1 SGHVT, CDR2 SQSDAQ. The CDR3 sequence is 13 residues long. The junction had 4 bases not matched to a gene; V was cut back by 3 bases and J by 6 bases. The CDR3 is CASSFLQGSEAFF. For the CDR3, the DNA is TGTGCCAGCAGCTTCTTACAGGGGTCTGAAGCTTTCTTT. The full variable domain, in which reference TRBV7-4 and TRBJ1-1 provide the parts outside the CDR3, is GAGVSQSPRYKVAKRGRDVALRCDSISGHVTLYWYRQTLGQGSEVLTYSQSDAQRDKSGRPSGRFSAERPERSVSTLKIQRTEQGDSAVYLCASSFLQGSEAFFGQGTRLTVV.

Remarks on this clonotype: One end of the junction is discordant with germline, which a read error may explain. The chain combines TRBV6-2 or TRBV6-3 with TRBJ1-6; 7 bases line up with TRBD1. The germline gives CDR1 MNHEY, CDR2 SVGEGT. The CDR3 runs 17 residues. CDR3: CASSQSEDRPNNSSLHF. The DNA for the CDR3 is TGTGCCAGCAGCCAATCGGAGGACAGGCCGAATAATTCATCCCTCCACTTT.

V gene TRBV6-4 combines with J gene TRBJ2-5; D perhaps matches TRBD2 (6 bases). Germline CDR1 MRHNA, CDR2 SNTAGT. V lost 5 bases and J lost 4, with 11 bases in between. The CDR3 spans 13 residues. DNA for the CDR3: TGTGCCAGCAGTTACGCGGGGAGAGAGACCCAGTACTTC. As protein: CASSYAGRETQYF.

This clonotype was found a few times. The CDR3 here is CASEGQPYEQYF. CDR3 DNA: TGTGCCAGCGAGGGTCAGCCCTACGAGCAGTACTTC. The genes are TRBV2 and TRBJ2-7; TRBD2 might be the D (5 bases). This CDR3 has 12 residues. Germline CDR1 is SNHLY and CDR2 is FYNNEI. The V gene lost 8 bases and the J gene lost 2 bases, with 10 bases spanning the gap.

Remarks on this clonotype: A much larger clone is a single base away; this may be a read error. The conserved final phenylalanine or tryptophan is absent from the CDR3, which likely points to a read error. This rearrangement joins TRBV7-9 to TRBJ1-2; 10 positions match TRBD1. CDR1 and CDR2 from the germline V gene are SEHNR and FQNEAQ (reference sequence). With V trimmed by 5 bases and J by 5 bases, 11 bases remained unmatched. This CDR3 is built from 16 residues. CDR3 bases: TGTGCCAGCAGCCCCTTGACAGGGGGCGCATCTTATGGCTACACCCTC. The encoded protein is CASSPLTGGASYGYTL.

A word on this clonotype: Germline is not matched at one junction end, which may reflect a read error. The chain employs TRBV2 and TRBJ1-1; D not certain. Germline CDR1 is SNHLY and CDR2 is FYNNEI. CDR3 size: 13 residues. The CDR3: CASSEVPNTEAFF. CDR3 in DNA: TGTGCCAGCAGTGAAGTCCCGAACACTGAAGCCTTCTTT. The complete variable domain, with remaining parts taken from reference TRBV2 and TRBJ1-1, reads EPEVTQTPSHQVTQMGQEVILRCVPISNHLYFYWYRQILGQKVEFLVSFYNNEISEKSEIFDDQFSVERPDGSNFTLKIRSTKLEDSAMYFCASSEVPNTEAFFGQGTRLTVV.

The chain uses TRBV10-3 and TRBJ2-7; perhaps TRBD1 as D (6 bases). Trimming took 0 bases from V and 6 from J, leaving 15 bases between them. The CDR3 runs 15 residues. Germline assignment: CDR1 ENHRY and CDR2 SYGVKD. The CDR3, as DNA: TGTGCCATCAGTGAGTCAAGGAACAGGGTAGGCGAGCAGTACTTC. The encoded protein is CAISESRNRVGEQYF.

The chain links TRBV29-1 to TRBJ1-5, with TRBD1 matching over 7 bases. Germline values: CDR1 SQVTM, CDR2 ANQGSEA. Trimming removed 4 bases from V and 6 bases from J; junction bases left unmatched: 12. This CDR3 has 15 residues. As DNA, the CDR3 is TGCAGCGTTGCACACCGGGACAGTTTTAGTCAGCCCCAGCATTTT. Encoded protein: CSVAHRDSFSQPQHF.

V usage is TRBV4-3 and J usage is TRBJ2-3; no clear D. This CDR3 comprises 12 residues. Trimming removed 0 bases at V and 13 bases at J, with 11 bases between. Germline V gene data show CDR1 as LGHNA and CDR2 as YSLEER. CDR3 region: CASSQDSIREYF. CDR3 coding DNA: TGCGCCAGCAGCCAAGACTCAATTCGGGAGTATTTT.

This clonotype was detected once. The CDR3 loop reads CAISGIGEGTEAFF. The DNA for the CDR3 is TGTGCCATCAGTGGGATAGGGGAGGGCACTGAAGCTTTCTTT. This chain links TRBV10-3 with TRBJ1-1, with TRBD1 as a possible D gene (5 bases). Trimming pared 4 bases from V and 4 bases from J, leaving 13 bases between. The CDR3 is 14 amino acids. CDR1 and CDR2 (germline): ENHRY, SYGVKD.

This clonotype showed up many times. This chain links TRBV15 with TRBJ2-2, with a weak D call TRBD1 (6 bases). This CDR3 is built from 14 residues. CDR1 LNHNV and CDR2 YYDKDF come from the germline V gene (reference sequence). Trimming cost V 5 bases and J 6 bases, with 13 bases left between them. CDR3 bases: TGTGCCACCAGCTCCCGACAGGCCCCCGGGGAGCTGTTTTTT. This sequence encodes CATSSRQAPGELFF.

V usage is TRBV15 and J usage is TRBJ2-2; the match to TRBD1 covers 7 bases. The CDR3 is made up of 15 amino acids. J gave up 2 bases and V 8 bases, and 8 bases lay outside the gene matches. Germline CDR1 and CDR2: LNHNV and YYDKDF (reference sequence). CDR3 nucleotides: TGTGCCACCTTTCCGCGACAGGGAAACACCGGGGAGCTGTTTTTT. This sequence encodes CATFPRQGNTGELFF. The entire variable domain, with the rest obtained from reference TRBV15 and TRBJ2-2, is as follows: DAMVIQNPRYQVTQFGKPVTLSCSQTLNHNVMYWYQQKSSQAPKLLFHYYDKDFNNEADTPDNFQSRRPNTSFCFLDIRSPGLGDTAMYLCATFPRQGNTGELFFGEGSRLTVL.

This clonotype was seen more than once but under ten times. The CDR3 DNA follows: TGTGCCAGCAGCCAAGGCGCCGGAGCCAGAAACTCACCCCTCCACTTT. Protein: CASSQGAGARNSPLHF. The chain combines TRBV7-2 with TRBJ1-6; D gene unclear. Trimming took 5 bases from V and 10 from J, leaving 21 bases between them. CDR3 length: 16 amino acids. CDR1 and CDR2 from the germline V gene are SGHTA and FQGNSA.

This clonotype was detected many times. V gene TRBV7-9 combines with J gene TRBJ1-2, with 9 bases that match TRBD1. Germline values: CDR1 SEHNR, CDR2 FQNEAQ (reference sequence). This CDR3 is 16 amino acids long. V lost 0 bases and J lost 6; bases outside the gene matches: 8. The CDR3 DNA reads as TGTGCCAGCAGCTTAGCAGGGACAGGGCGGAAGGATGGCTACACCTTC. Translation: CASSLAGTGRKDGYTF.

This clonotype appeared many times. The CDR3 coding sequence is TGTGCCAGCAGTCGGGACAGTTCCTATGGCTACACCTTC. This translates into CASSRDSSYGYTF. The V gene is TRBV7-3, the J gene TRBJ1-2, with 7 bases lining up with TRBD1. Trimming removed 6 bases from V and 4 bases from J; junction bases left unmatched: 5. The CDR3 contains 13 residues. CDR1 SGHTA and CDR2 FQGTGA come from the germline V gene.

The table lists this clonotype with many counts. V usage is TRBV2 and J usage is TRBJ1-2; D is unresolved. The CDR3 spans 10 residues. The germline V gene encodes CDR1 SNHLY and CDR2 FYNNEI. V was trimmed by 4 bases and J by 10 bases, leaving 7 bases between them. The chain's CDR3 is CASSAVVYTF. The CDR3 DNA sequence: TGTGCCAGCAGTGCTGTGGTCTACACCTTC.

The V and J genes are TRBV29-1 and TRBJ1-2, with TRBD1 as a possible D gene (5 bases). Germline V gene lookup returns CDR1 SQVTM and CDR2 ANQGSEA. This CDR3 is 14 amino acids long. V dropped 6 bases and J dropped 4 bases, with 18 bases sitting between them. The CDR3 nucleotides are TGCAGCGTCCGGGACCCAGCTGTGCGCTATGGCTACACCTTC. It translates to CSVRDPAVRYGYTF.

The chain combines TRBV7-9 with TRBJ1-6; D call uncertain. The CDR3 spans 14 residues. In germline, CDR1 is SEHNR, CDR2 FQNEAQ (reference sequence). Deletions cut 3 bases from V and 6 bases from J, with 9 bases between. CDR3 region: CASSLGLVNSPLHF. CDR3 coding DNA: TGTGCCAGCAGCTTGGGGTTAGTTAATTCACCCCTCCACTTT.

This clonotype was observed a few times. CDR3 region: CASSHGGPNTEAFF. The DNA of the CDR3 is TGTGCCAGCAGCCACGGGGGCCCGAACACTGAAGCTTTCTTT. The V call is TRBV7-9, the J call TRBJ1-1; D may be TRBD1 (6 bases). The CDR3 covers 14 residues. Trimming took 5 bases from V and 1 from J, leaving 11 bases between them. In germline, CDR1 is SEHNR, CDR2 FQNEAQ (reference sequence).

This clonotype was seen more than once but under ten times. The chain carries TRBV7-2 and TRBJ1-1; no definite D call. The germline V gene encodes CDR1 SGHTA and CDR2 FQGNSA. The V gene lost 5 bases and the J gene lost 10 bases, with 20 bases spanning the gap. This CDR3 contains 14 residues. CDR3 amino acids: CASSQEPWTPRAFF. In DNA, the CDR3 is TGTGCCAGCAGCCAAGAGCCGTGGACCCCTAGAGCTTTCTTT.

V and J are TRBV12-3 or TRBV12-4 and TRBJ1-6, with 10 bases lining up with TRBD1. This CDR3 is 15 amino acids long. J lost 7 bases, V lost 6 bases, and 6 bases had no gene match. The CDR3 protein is CASSPGTGVNSPLHF. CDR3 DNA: TGTGCCAGCAGCCCCGGGACAGGGGTAAATTCACCCCTCCACTTT.

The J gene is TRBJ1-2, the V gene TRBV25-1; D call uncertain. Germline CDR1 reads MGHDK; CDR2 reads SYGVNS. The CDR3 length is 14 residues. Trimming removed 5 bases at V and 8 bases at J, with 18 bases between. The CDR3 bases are TGTGCCAGCAGTTACGGTTCGGGGATTGGGGGCTACACCTTC. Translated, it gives CASSYGSGIGGYTF.